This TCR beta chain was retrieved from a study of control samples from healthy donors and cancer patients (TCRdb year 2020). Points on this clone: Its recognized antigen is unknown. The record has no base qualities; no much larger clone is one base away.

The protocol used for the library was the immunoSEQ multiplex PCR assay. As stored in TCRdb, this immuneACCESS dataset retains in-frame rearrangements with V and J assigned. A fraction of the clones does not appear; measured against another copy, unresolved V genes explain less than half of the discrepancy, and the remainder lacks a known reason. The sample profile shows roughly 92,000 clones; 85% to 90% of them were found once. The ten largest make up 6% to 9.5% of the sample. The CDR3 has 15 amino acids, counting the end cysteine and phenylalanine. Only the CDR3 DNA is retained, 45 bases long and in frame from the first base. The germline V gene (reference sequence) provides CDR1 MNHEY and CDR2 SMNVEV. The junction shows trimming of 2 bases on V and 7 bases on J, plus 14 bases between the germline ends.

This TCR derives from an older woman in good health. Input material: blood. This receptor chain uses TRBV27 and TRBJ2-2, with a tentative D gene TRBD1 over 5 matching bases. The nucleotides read TGTGCCAGCAGTTTAAGCAGGGTCGGTTTCGGGGAGCTGTTTTTT. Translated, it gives CASSLSRVGFGELFF.